These T cell receptor beta chains were read from a single sample in a study of cytomegalovirus exposure and HLA in healthy donors. Assay: immunoSEQ multiplex PCR; the TCRdb copy retains only in-frame clones and omits some. Seen here are roughly 180,000 clones, roughly 82% observed once, and the top ten hold less than 2%. The sequencing input was PBMCs. These receptors were obtained from a middle-aged man in good health and CMV-seronegative. The CDR3 runs from the conserved cysteine through the conserved F or W. Fields, in order: D gene, V gene, J gene, clone size, CDR3 DNA, CDR3 protein. A D gene is named only where the DNA matches it firmly. Size is stated for part of the rows, as once, few or many counts, or as a class when the clone is expanded.

D: TRBD1; V: TRBV7-2; J: TRBJ1-2; size: NA; DNA: TGTGCCAGCAGCTTAGAGGGTTCAGGGGGACATGGCTACACCTTC; CDR3: CASSLEGSGGHGYTF
D: NA; V: TRBV28; J: TRBJ2-1; size: NA; DNA: TGTGCCAGCAGTTTAGGGGGCATAAATGAGCAGTTCTTC; CDR3: CASSLGGINEQFF
D: NA; V: TRBV7-8; J: TRBJ1-1; size: NA; DNA: TGTGCCAGCAGCTTAGCTGTAGCGCCAGGCTTTGAAGCTTTCTTT; CDR3: CASSLAVAPGFEAFF
D: NA; V: TRBV11-1; J: TRBJ2-1; size: once; DNA: TGTGCCAGCAGCTCCGGTATCTTATCCAATGAGCAGTTCTTC; CDR3: CASSSGILSNEQFF
D: TRBD1; V: TRBV5-6; J: TRBJ2-5; size: NA; DNA: TGTGCCAGCAGCGAGACAGGGTCCACCCCACAAGAGACCCAGTACTTC; CDR3: CASSETGSTPQETQYF
D: NA; V: TRBV9; J: TRBJ2-7; size: NA; DNA: TGTGCCAGCAGCGTATGGGACACCCACTACGAGCAGTACTTC; CDR3: CASSVWDTHYEQYF
D: TRBD2; V: TRBV5-6; J: TRBJ2-1; size: NA; DNA: TGTGCCAGCAGCCGGTGGCGGGGGGGAGGTAATGAGCAGTTCTTC; CDR3: CASSRWRGGGNEQFF
D: TRBD2; V: TRBV28; J: TRBJ2-7; size: NA; DNA: TGTGCCAGCAGTTTGGAGAGCGGGGGCACCTACGAGCAGTACTTC; CDR3: CASSLESGGTYEQYF
D: NA; V: TRBV4-2; J: TRBJ2-7; size: NA; DNA: TGTGCCAGCAGCCAAGTCGGCGGGAAGGGCTACGAGCAGTACTTC; CDR3: CASSQVGGKGYEQYF
D: TRBD2; V: TRBV5-6; J: TRBJ2-5; size: NA; DNA: TGTGCCAGCAGCTTGGCCGGGGGGCAAGAGACCCAGTACTTC; CDR3: CASSLAGGQETQYF
D: NA; V: TRBV28; J: TRBJ2-7; size: NA; DNA: TGTGCCAGCGGGCCCTACGAGCAGTACTTC; CDR3: CASGPYEQYF
D: NA; V: TRBV9; J: TRBJ2-1; size: once; DNA: TGTGCCAGCAGCGTAGCTAGGGGTAACAATGAGCAGTTCTTC; CDR3: CASSVARGNNEQFF
D: TRBD1; V: TRBV2; J: TRBJ1-2; size: NA; DNA: TGTGCCAGCAAGGGGACAGGATATGGCTACACCTTC; CDR3: CASKGTGYGYTF
D: NA; V: TRBV19; J: TRBJ2-7; size: NA; DNA: TGTGCCAGTAGTATTCAGGCCTCCTACGAGCAGTACTTC; CDR3: CASSIQASYEQYF
D: TRBD1; V: TRBV25-1; J: TRBJ2-2; size: NA; DNA: TGTGCCAGCAGTGAAAGTAGGACAGGTGTAGGGGAGCTGTTTTTT; CDR3: CASSESRTGVGELFF
D: NA; V: TRBV28; J: TRBJ1-1; size: once; DNA: TGTGCCAGCAGTTTACAGGTATCCACTGAAGCTTTCTTT; CDR3: CASSLQVSTEAFF
D: TRBD2; V: TRBV11-2; J: TRBJ2-1; size: few; DNA: TGTGCCAGCAAGAGGTCTAGCGGGAGCCCCTACAATGAGCAGTTCTTC; CDR3: CASKRSSGSPYNEQFF
D: TRBD2; V: TRBV6-5; J: TRBJ2-7; size: NA; DNA: TGTGCCAGCCGGGAGGTAGCGAACTCCTACGAGCAGTACTTC; CDR3: CASREVANSYEQYF
D: NA; V: TRBV5-1; J: TRBJ2-5; size: NA; DNA: TGCGCCAGCAGCTTGGGGGGAGCTCTGGAGACCCAGTACTTC; CDR3: CASSLGGALETQYF
D: TRBD2; V: TRBV7-9; J: TRBJ2-3; size: few; DNA: TGTGCCAGCAGCCCCCACCCCGGGACTAGCGGGAGGGCCAGTAATACGCAGTATTTT; CDR3: CASSPHPGTSGRASNTQYF
D: NA; V: TRBV7-2; J: TRBJ2-5; size: NA; DNA: TGTGCCAGCAGCTTAGACCCACTCCGGGAGACCCAGTACTTC; CDR3: CASSLDPLRETQYF
D: NA; V: TRBV7-9; J: TRBJ1-4; size: NA; DNA: TGTGCCAGCAGCCCTCCGTGGGCCGAGCAAAAACTGTTTTTT; CDR3: CASSPPWAEQKLFF
D: TRBD2; V: TRBV7-9; J: TRBJ2-7; size: NA; DNA: TGTGCCAGCAGCTTACTTTGGGCTAGCGGGAGTGAGCAGTACTTC; CDR3: CASSLLWASGSEQYF
D: NA; V: TRBV7-2; J: TRBJ1-1; size: NA; DNA: TGTGCCAGCAGCTTAGGGTCGAGCACTGAAGCTTTCTTT; CDR3: CASSLGSSTEAFF
D: NA; V: TRBV5-6; J: TRBJ1-6; size: NA; DNA: TGTGCCAGCAGCCTTGATGGCCCGAATAATTCACCCCTCCACTTT; CDR3: CASSLDGPNNSPLHF
D: TRBD1; V: TRBV6-1; J: TRBJ1-5; size: NA; DNA: TGTGCCAGCAGGGGACAGGGGGCGAGTCTTCAGCCCCAGCATTTT; CDR3: CASRGQGASLQPQHF
D: TRBD2; V: TRBV5-1; J: TRBJ2-7; size: NA; DNA: TGCGCCAGCAGCTTAGTAGCGGGTTCCTACGAGCAGTACTTC; CDR3: CASSLVAGSYEQYF
D: NA; V: TRBV11-2; J: TRBJ2-4; size: NA; DNA: TGTGCCAGCAGCTTACTTCCGGGGATTCAGTACTTC; CDR3: CASSLLPGIQYF
D: NA; V: TRBV18; J: TRBJ1-4; size: NA; DNA: TGTGCCAGCCGGCAAGACAGCACTAATGAAAAACTGTTTTTT; CDR3: CASRQDSTNEKLFF
D: NA; V: TRBV10-1; J: TRBJ2-7; size: NA; DNA: TGCGCCAGCAGGAAGTGGACTGCCTACGAGCAGTACTTC; CDR3: CASRKWTAYEQYF
D: TRBD2; V: TRBV7-2; J: TRBJ2-3; size: NA; DNA: TGTGCCAGCAGCTTGACTAGCGGGGGGTATGGAGATACGCAGTATTTT; CDR3: CASSLTSGGYGDTQYF
D: NA; V: TRBV9; J: TRBJ1-3; size: once; DNA: TGTGCCAGCAGCGTAGTTCCGGGGAGAAACACCATATATTTT; CDR3: CASSVVPGRNTIYF
D: TRBD1; V: TRBV2; J: TRBJ1-5; size: NA; DNA: TGTGCCAGCACTCGAGGGACAGGACAGCCCCAGCATTTT; CDR3: CASTRGTGQPQHF
D: TRBD2; V: TRBV6-1; J: TRBJ2-7; size: NA; DNA: TGTGCCATAGGGACTAGCGGGGGTCCTTGGCAGTACTTC; CDR3: CAIGTSGGPWQYF
D: TRBD1; V: TRBV7-3; J: TRBJ2-7; size: NA; DNA: TGTGCCAGCAGTCCGACAGGGACGGGCGAGCAGTACTTC; CDR3: CASSPTGTGEQYF
D: TRBD1; V: TRBV11-2; J: TRBJ1-1; size: once; DNA: TGTGCCAGCAGCTTTCCCGTGGACAGGGGGCTAACTGAAGCTTTCTTT; CDR3: CASSFPVDRGLTEAFF
D: NA; V: TRBV28; J: TRBJ1-5; size: NA; DNA: TGTGCCAGCAGTTTTTGGGCCCAGAGCAATCAGCCCCAGCATTTT; CDR3: CASSFWAQSNQPQHF
D: TRBD1; V: TRBV30; J: TRBJ1-1; size: NA; DNA: TGTGCCTGGAGTGTCCCGACAGGGGCAAGGGCTGAAGCTTTCTTT; CDR3: CAWSVPTGARAEAFF
D: TRBD2; V: TRBV14; J: TRBJ2-1; size: NA; DNA: TGTGCCAGCAGCCAAGTGTCTTCCGGGGGGTTTCGCAATGAGCAGTTCTTC; CDR3: CASSQVSSGGFRNEQFF